Below, one T cell receptor (beta chain) is given with its context. Antigen unknown. Clones were sequenced by immunoSEQ multiplex PCR, and TCRdb holds only the in-frame ones, with some missing. The sample contains 150,000 or so clones, 88% of which appear only once. This sample was taken from a study of T cell responses to AZD1222 COVID-19 vaccine. General study points: Samples come after the peak T cell response, not at day 14.

The ends were cut back, 0 bases at V and 3 bases at J, with 9 bases in the middle. Germline CDR1 is LNHDA and CDR2 is SQIVND (reference sequence). This CDR3 is 14 amino acids long. The source is an adult in good health. This material consisted of peripheral blood, taken on day 0 of AZD1222 vaccination. The chain couples TRBV19 to TRBJ2-7, with D perhaps matching TRBD2 (6 bases). Here the CDR3 DNA reads TGTGCCAGTAGTATAGATCTGGGACTCTACGAGCAGTACTTC. Translated: CASSIDLGLYEQYF. Complete variable domain (other parts from reference TRBV19 and TRBJ2-7): DGGITQSPKYLFRKEGQNVTLSCEQNLNHDAMYWYRQDPGQGLRLIYYSQIVNDFQKGDIAEGYSVSREKKESFPLTVTSAQKNPTAFYLCASSIDLGLYEQYFGPGTRLTVT.